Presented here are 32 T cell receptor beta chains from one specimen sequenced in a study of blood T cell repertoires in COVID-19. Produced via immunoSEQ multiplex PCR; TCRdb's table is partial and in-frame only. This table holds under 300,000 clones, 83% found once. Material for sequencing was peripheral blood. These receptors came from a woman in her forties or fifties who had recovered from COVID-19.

The DNA of the CDR3 is TGTGCCAGCTCACCCCCACCCTCGGGACAGGGGGCGAGGGGCTACACCTTC. It translates to CASSPPPSGQGARGYTF. This rearrangement joins TRBV18 to TRBJ1-2, with 12 bases identical to TRBD1. The CDR3 totals 17 residues. The germline V gene has CDR1 KGHSH and CDR2 LQKENI. V dropped 3 bases and J dropped 8; count of bases not matched to a gene: 13.

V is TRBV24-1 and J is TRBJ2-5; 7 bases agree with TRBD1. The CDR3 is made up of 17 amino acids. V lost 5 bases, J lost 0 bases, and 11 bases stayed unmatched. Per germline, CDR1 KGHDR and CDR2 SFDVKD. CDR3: CATSAPPGQNNQETQYF. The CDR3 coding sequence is TGTGCCACCAGTGCCCCTCCGGGACAGAACAACCAAGAGACCCAGTACTTC.

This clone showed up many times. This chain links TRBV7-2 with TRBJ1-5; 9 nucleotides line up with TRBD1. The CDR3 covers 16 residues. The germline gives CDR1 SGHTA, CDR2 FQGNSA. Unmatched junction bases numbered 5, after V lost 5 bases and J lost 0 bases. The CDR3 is CASSPGTGRSNQPQHF. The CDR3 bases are TGTGCCAGCAGCCCAGGGACAGGGCGTAGCAATCAGCCCCAGCATTTT.

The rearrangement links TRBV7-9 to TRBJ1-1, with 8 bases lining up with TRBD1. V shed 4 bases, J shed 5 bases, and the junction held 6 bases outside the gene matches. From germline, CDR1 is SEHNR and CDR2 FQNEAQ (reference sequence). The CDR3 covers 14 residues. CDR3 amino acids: CASSSGQGMTEAFF. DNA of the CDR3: TGTGCCAGCAGCTCCGGACAGGGTATGACTGAAGCTTTCTTT.

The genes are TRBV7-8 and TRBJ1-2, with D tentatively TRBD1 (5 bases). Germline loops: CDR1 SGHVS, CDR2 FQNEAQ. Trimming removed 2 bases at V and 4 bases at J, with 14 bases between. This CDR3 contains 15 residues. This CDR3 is CASSLQGQSSYGYTF. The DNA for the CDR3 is TGTGCCAGCAGCTTACAGGGCCAATCTTCCTATGGCTACACCTTC. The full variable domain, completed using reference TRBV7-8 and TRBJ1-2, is GAGVSQSPRYKVAKRGQDVALRCDPISGHVSLFWYQQALGQGPEFLTYFQNEAQLDKSGLPSDRFFAERPEGSVSTLKIQRTQQEDSAVYLCASSLQGQSSYGYTFGSGTRLTVV.

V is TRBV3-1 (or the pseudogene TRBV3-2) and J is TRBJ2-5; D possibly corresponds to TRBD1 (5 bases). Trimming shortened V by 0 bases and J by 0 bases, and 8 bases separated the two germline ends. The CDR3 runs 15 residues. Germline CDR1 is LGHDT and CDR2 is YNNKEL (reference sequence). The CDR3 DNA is TGTGCCAGCAGCCAAGATAGCAGGGACCAAGAGACCCAGTACTTC. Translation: CASSQDSRDQETQYF.

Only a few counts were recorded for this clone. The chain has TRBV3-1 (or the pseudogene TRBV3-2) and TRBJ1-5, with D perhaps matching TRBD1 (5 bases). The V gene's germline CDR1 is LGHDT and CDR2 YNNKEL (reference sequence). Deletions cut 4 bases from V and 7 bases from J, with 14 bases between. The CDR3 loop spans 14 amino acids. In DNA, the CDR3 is TGTGCCAGCAGCCTCCGACAGCATAGGCAGCCCCAGCATTTT. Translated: CASSLRQHRQPQHF.

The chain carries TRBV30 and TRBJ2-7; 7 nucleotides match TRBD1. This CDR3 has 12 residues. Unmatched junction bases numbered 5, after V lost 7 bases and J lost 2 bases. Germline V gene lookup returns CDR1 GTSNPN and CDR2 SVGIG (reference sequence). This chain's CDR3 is CALRQGPYEQYF. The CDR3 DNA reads TGTGCCTTGCGACAGGGCCCCTACGAGCAGTACTTC.

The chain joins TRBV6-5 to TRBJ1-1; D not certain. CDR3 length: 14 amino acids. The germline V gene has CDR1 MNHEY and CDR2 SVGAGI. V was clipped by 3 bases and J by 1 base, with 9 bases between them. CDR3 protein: CASSYEQENTEAFF. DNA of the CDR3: TGTGCCAGCAGTTATGAGCAGGAGAACACTGAAGCTTTCTTT.

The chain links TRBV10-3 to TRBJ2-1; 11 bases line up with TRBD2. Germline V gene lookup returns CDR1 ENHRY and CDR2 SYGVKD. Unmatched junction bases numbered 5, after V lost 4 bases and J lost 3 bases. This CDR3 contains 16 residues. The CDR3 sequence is CAISASSGGLYNEQFF. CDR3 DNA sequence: TGTGCCATCAGTGCGTCTAGCGGGGGGCTCTACAATGAGCAGTTCTTC.

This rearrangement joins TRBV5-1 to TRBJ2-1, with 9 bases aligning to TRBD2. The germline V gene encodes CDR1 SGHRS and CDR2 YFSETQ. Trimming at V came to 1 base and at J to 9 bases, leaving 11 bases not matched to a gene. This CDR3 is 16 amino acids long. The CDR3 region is CASSLNVAGGQSEQFF. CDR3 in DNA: TGCGCCAGCAGCTTGAACGTGGCGGGGGGGCAAAGTGAGCAGTTCTTC. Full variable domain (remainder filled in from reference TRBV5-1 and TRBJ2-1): KAGVTQTPRYLIKTRGQQVTLSCSPISGHRSVSWYQQTPGQGLQFLFEYFSETQRNKGNFPGRFSGRQFSNSRSEMNVSTLELGDSALYLCASSLNVAGGQSEQFFGPGTRLTVL.

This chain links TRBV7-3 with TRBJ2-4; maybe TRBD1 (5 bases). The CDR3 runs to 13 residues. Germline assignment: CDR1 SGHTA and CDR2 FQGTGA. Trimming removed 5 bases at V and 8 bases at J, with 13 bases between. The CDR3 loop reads CASSRTTRDIQYF. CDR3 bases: TGTGCCAGCAGCCGGACAACCAGAGACATTCAGTACTTC.

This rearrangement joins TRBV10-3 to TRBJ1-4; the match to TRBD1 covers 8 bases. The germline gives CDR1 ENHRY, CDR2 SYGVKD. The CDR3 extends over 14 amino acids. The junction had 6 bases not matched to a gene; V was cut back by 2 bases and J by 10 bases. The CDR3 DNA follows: TGTGCCATCAGTGAGGGACAGGGAGATAGAAAACTGTTTTTT. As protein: CAISEGQGDRKLFF.

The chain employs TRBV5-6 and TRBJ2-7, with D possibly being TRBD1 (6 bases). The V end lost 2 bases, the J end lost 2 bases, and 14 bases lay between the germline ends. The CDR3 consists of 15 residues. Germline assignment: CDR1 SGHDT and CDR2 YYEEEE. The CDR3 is CASSFSWTVAYEQYF. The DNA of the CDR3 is TGTGCCAGCAGCTTTTCTTGGACAGTAGCCTACGAGCAGTACTTC.

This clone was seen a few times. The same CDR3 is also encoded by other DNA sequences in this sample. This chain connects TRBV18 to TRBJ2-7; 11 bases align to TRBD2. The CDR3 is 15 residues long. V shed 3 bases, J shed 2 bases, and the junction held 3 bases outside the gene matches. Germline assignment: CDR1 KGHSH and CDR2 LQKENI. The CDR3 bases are TGTGCCAGCTCACCCGGGACTAGCGGTACCTACGAGCAGTACTTC. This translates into CASSPGTSGTYEQYF.

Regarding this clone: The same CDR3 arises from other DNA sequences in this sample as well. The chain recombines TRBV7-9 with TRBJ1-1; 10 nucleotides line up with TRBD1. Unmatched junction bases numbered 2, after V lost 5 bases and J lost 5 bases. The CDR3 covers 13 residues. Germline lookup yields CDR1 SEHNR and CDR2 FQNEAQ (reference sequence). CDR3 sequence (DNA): TGTGCCAGCAGCCGGACAGGGGGGACTGAAGCTTTCTTT. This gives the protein CASSRTGGTEAFF.

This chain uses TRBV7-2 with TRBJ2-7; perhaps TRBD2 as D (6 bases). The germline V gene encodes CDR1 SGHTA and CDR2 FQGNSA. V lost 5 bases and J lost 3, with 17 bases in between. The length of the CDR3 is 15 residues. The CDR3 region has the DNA TGTGCCAGCAGCCCTAGCGCGATAACATACTACGAGCAGTACTTC. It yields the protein CASSPSAITYYEQYF. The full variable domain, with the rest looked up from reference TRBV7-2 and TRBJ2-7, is GAGVSQSPSNKVTEKGKDVELRCDPISGHTALYWYRQSLGQGLEFLIYFQGNSAPDKSGLPSDRFSAERTGGSVSTLTIQRTQQEDSAVYLCASSPSAITYYEQYFGPGTRLTVT.

CDR3 nucleotides: TGTGCCAGCAGCTTAACCGGGTTGGTTCAAGAGACCCAGTACTTC. Residues: CASSLTGLVQETQYF. The chain couples TRBV7-3 to TRBJ2-5; D is undetermined. The CDR3 covers 15 residues. Germline loops: CDR1 SGHTA, CDR2 FQGTGA. Between the trimmed V and J ends, which lost 0 bases and 2 bases, there was a span of 10 bases.

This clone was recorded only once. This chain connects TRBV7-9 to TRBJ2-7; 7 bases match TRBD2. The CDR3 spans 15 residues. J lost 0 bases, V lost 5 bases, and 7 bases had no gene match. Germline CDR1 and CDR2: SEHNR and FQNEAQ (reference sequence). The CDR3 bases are TGTGCCAGCAGCCCGGGGGGTTCGAGCTCCTACGAGCAGTACTTC. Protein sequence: CASSPGGSSSYEQYF.

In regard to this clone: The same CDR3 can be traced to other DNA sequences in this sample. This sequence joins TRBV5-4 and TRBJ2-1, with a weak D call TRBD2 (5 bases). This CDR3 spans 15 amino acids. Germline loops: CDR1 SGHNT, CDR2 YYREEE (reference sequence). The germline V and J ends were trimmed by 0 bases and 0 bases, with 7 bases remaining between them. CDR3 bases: TGTGCCAGCAGCTTGGGAGGGAGCTCCTACAATGAGCAGTTCTTC. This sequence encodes CASSLGGSSYNEQFF.

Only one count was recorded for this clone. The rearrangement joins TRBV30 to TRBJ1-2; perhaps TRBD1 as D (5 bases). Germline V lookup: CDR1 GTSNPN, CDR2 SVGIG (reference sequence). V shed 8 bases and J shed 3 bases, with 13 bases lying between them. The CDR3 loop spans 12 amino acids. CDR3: CAGMRRDYGYTF. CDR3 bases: TGTGCCGGGATGCGCAGGGACTATGGCTACACCTTC.

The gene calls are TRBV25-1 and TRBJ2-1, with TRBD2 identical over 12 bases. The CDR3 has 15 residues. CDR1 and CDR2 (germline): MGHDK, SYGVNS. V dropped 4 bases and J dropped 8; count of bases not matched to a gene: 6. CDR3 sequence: CASSVLAGGGDEQFF. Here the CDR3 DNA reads TGTGCCAGCAGTGTCCTAGCGGGAGGGGGAGATGAGCAGTTCTTC.

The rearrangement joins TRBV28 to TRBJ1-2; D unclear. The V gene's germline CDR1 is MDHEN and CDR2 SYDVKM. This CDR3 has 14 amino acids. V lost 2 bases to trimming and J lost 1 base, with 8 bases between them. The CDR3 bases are TGTGCCAGCAGTTTAGGTTCCTATAACTATGGCTACACCTTC. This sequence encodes CASSLGSYNYGYTF.

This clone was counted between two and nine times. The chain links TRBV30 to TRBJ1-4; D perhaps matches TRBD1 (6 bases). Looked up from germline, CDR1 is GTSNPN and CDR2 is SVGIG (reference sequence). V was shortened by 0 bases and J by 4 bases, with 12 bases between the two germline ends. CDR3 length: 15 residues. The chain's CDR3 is CAWSVGRGNNEKLFF. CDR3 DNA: TGTGCCTGGAGTGTGGGCAGGGGAAATAATGAAAAACTGTTTTTT.

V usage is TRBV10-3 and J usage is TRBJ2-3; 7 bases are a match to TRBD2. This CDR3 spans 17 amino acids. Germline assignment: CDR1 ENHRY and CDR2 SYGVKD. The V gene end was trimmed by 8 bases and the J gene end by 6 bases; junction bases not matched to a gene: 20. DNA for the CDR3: TGTGCCATCTCCGCCCTTTTACAACGCCCCGGGGGGGATACGCAGTATTTT. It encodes CAISALLQRPGGDTQYF.

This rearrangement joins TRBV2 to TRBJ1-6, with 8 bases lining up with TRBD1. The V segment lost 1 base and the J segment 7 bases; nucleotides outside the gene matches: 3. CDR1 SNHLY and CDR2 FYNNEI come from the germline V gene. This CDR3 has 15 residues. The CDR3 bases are TGTGCCAGCAGTGAAGGGAGGACAGGGAATTCACCCCTCCACTTT. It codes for CASSEGRTGNSPLHF.

CDR3 amino acids: CASSLAPHAGALETQYF. The CDR3 DNA reads as TGCGCCAGCAGCTTGGCCCCCCATGCGGGGGCTCTAGAGACCCAGTACTTC. The chain has TRBV5-1 and TRBJ2-5; tentative D call: TRBD2 (7 bases). Trimming shortened V by 0 bases and J by 4 bases, and 19 bases separated the two germline ends. The V gene's germline CDR1 is SGHRS and CDR2 YFSETQ. CDR3 length equals 17 residues.

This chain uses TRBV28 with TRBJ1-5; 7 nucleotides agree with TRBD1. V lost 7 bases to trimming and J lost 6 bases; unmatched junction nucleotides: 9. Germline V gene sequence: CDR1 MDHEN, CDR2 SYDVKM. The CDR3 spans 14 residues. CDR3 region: CASNKGGVSQPQHF. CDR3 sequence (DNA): TGTGCCAGCAACAAAGGGGGCGTGTCTCAGCCCCAGCATTTT. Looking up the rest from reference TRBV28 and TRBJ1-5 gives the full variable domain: DVKVTQSSRYLVKRTGEKVFLECVQDMDHENMFWYRQDPGLGLRLIYFSYDVKMKEKGDIPEGYSVSREKKERFSLILESASTNQTSMYLCASNKGGVSQPQHFGDGTRLSIL.

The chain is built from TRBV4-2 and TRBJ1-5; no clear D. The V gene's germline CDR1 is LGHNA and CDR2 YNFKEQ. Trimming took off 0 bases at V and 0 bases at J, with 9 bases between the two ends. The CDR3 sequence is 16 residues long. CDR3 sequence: CASSQDPAYSNQPQHF. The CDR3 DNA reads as TGTGCCAGCAGCCAAGATCCCGCCTATAGCAATCAGCCCCAGCATTTT.

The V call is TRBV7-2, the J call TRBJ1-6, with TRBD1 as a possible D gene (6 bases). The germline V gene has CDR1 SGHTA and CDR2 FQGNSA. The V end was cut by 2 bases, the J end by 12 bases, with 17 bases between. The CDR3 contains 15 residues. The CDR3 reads CASSLQGPAAKPLHF. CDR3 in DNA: TGTGCCAGCAGCTTACAGGGGCCCGCCGCGAAACCCCTCCACTTT.

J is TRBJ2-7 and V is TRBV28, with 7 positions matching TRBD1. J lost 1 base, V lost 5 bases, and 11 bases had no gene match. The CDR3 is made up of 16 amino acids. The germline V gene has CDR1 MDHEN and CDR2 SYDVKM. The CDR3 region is CASSPAPGQLSYEQYF. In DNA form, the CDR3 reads TGTGCCAGCAGTCCCGCTCCGGGACAGCTTTCCTACGAGCAGTACTTC.

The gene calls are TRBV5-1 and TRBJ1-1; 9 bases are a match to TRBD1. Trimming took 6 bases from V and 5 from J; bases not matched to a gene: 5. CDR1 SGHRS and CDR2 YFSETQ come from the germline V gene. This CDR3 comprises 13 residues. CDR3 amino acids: CASMSTGGTEAFF. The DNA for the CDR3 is TGCGCCAGCATGTCGACAGGGGGGACTGAAGCTTTCTTT.